Listed below are T cell receptor beta chains from one sample, sequenced in a study of T cell responses to AZD1222 COVID-19 vaccine. Only in-frame clones appear in the TCRdb table, and some are missing; sequencing was by immunoSEQ multiplex PCR. The table lists around 200,000 clones, 85% to 95% of them singletons. Sequenced material: peripheral blood, taken 28 days after the second dose of the MenACWY control vaccine. These receptors were obtained from an adult who received the MenACWY meningococcal vaccine as a control. The CDR3 runs from the conserved cysteine through the conserved F or W.

v_call cdr3_aa
TRBV19 CASSTQGHLGGELFF
TRBV4-2 CASSQHNEQFF
TRBV6-6 CASSPGQGRVDQPQHF
TRBV18 CASSPLGGDNTGELFF
TRBV12-3/TRBV12-4 CASSQQGPQPQHF
TRBV12-3/TRBV12-4 CASNPDRGPAFF
TRBV5-6 CASSSLSAGDSPLHF
TRBV9 CASSVEIGSPLHF
TRBV4-1 CASSQDINRVNQPQHF
TRBV4-1 CASSQVGGGAFYDGYTF
TRBV18 CASSPQGQGEDSPLHF
TRBV3-1/TRBV3-2 CASSQPNTEAFF
TRBV11-2 CASSGGGQLNQPQHF
TRBV6-5 CASSGQFNEQFF
TRBV29-1 CSVSRQENTEAFF
TRBV19 CASSILGLGASYGYTF
TRBV9 CASSVAGATTGELFF
TRBV6-5 CASSYNTGLNTEAFF
TRBV7-9 CASSLDGRRLMNTEAFF
TRBV7-2 CASSLGGGPGELFF
TRBV4-3 CASSQALLETQYF
TRBV11-3 CASSLESNTEAFF
TRBV19 CASTPDAGVGYGYTF
TRBV19 CASSSLGGLETQYF
TRBV3-1/TRBV3-2 CASSQELSFVPEAFF
TRBV7-9 CASSLGVGKTQYF
TRBV21-1 CASSKENRPNSPLHF
TRBV5-1 CASSTGGRFSNEQFF
TRBV12-3/TRBV12-4 CASTRDRVGGYTF
TRBV28 CASSQRTEMAFF
TRBV18 CASSPPGTVTGGGEKLFF
TRBV19 CASSFPRAGDTQYF
TRBV5-1 CASSSGSNGNTIYF
TRBV16 CASSRDTLYGYTF
TRBV11-2 CASSLGTGRLYEQYF
TRBV30 CAWSVPAGDYEQYF
TRBV3-1/TRBV3-2 CAIRDRGRETQYF
TRBV11-2 CASSLEGSGNSPLHF
TRBV19 CASKTRGGRETQYF
TRBV2 CASSGQGVLQPQHF
TRBV5-4 CASSLGSERGRNTEAFF
TRBV6-2/TRBV6-3 CASSYLPGKYPNYGYTF
TRBV10-2 CASSERQTGGYEQYF
TRBV11-2 CASRSGTGNYGYTF
TRBV5-4 CASSQSRQGNTDTQYF
TRBV7-2 CASSLGQGVTTGELFF
TRBV10-2 CASSESIRVTQYF
TRBV24-1 CATRSRGDGELFF
TRBV5-1 CASNSDRGGNEQFF
TRBV6-1 CASSEARARGTRAFF